A single sample gave rise to the 19 T cell receptor beta chains below, sequenced in a study of blood T cell repertoires in COVID-19. The assay was immunoSEQ multiplex PCR, and TCRdb's table has in-frame clones only and misses some. Of about 200,000 clones listed, roughly 83% are singletons. The sequenced material came from peripheral blood. These receptors came from a man in his forties with acute or convalescent COVID-19.

V and J are TRBV18 and TRBJ1-1; no clear D gene. Germline values: CDR1 KGHSH, CDR2 LQKENI. This CDR3 is built from 14 residues. V was cut by 2 bases and J by 0 bases, with 7 bases left in between. The CDR3 nucleotides read TGTGCCAGCTCACCAGCCAGTATGAACACTGAAGCTTTCTTT. Translation: CASSPASMNTEAFF.

This clone was detected once. The rearrangement uses TRBV7-9 and TRBJ1-3; the match to TRBD1 covers 8 bases. The junction had 4 bases not matched to a gene; V was cut back by 3 bases and J by 0 bases. Germline V gene lookup returns CDR1 SEHNR and CDR2 FQNEAQ (reference sequence). This CDR3 is 16 amino acids long. Here the CDR3 DNA reads TGTGCCAGCAGCTTGACAGGGGCGAACTCTGGAAACACCATATATTTT. It yields the protein CASSLTGANSGNTIYF. Full variable domain (remainder filled in from reference TRBV7-9 and TRBJ1-3): DTGVSQNPRHKITKRGQNVTFRCDPISEHNRLYWYRQTLGQGPEFLTYFQNEAQLEKSRLLSDRFSAERPKGSFSTLEIQRTEQGDSAMYLCASSLTGANSGNTIYFGEGSWLTVV.

The rearrangement links TRBV28 to TRBJ2-3; weak D call: TRBD1 (6 bases). Trimming removed 5 bases from V and 1 base from J, with 16 bases in between. CDR3 size: 16 residues. Per germline, CDR1 MDHEN and CDR2 SYDVKM. The CDR3 loop reads CASSPGTLPGTDTQYF. CDR3 bases: TGTGCCAGCAGTCCGGGGACATTACCAGGCACAGATACGCAGTATTTT.

This clone was detected only a few times. The chain combines TRBV27 with TRBJ1-2; D remains unclear. Trimming left V 4 bases short and J 6 bases short, with 18 bases between. The CDR3 is made up of 15 amino acids. CDR1 is MNHEY and CDR2 is SMNVEV in the germline V gene (reference sequence). CDR3 sequence: CASSSRENGKDGYTF. CDR3 DNA sequence: TGTGCCAGCAGTTCCCGGGAAAACGGAAAGGATGGCTACACCTTC.

The chain is built from TRBV30 and TRBJ1-2; tentatively, D is TRBD1 (6 bases). Trimming stripped 5 bases from V and 2 bases from J, with 9 bases between. CDR3 length: 12 residues. Germline V gene data show CDR1 as GTSNPN and CDR2 as SVGIG (reference sequence). The CDR3 sequence: CAWSTGNYGYTF. The CDR3 DNA reads as TGTGCCTGGTCGACAGGAAACTATGGCTACACCTTC.

This clone appeared a single time. J is TRBJ1-2 and V is TRBV6-5, with D perhaps TRBD1 (6 bases). This CDR3 has 16 amino acids. The ends were cut back, 0 bases at V and 4 bases at J, with 15 bases in the middle. Germline loops: CDR1 MNHEY, CDR2 SVGAGI. The DNA for the CDR3 is TGTGCCAGCAGTTACTCGAACAGGGCGAGGCTCTATGGCTACACCTTC. Protein product: CASSYSNRARLYGYTF.

This clone was detected only a few times. The J gene is TRBJ2-2, the V gene TRBV27; 10 nucleotides line up with TRBD1. CDR1 and CDR2 from the germline V gene are MNHEY and SMNVEV (reference sequence). The CDR3 runs 13 residues. V shed 6 bases, J shed 10 bases, and the junction held 5 bases outside the gene matches. The CDR3 nucleotides read TGTGCCAGCAGGGGGACAGGGGCAAAGGAGCTGTTTTTT. Encoded protein: CASRGTGAKELFF.

The chain links TRBV10-1 to TRBJ1-3; a possible D gene is TRBD1 (5 bases). The ends were cut back, 11 bases at V and 0 bases at J, with 17 bases in the middle. Germline CDR1 and CDR2: WNHNN and SYGVQD (reference sequence). The CDR3 has 15 residues. CDR3 in DNA: TGCGCCGGCGGTCGTGACAGATACTCTGGAAACACCATATATTTT. As protein: CAGGRDRYSGNTIYF.

The chain is built from TRBV11-2 and TRBJ1-2; TRBD1 is a possible D gene (5 bases). The V end was cut by 4 bases, the J end by 4 bases, with 16 bases between. This CDR3 is 15 amino acids long. CDR1 and CDR2 (germline): SGHAT, FQNNGV. In nucleotides, the CDR3 is TGTGCCAGCAGCTCGTTATGGAGGGGCCGCTATGGCTACACCTTC. It specifies CASSSLWRGRYGYTF.

The J gene is TRBJ2-1, the V gene TRBV2, with 9 bases matching TRBD2. The germline gives CDR1 SNHLY, CDR2 FYNNEI. The CDR3 extends over 15 amino acids. V dropped 4 bases and J dropped 4; count of bases not matched to a gene: 5. The CDR3 is CASSAPGLAYNEQFF. The CDR3 DNA reads as TGTGCCAGCAGTGCCCCGGGACTAGCTTACAATGAGCAGTTCTTC.

This clone has more than one count but fewer than ten. The V and J genes are TRBV12-3 or TRBV12-4 and TRBJ2-2, with D perhaps TRBD2 (5 bases). The length of the CDR3 is 13 residues. Trimming removed 1 base from V and 5 bases from J, with 5 bases in between. The CDR3 sequence: CASSLGGTGELFF. CDR3 nucleotide sequence: TGTGCCAGCAGTTTAGGCGGGACCGGGGAGCTGTTTTTT.

The genes are TRBV19 and TRBJ1-2; tentatively, D is TRBD1 (5 bases). Between the trimmed V and J ends, which lost 7 bases and 4 bases, there was a span of 13 bases. Per germline, CDR1 LNHDA and CDR2 SQIVND (reference sequence). The CDR3 contains 13 residues. This CDR3 is CASTKGSGYGYTF. CDR3 coding DNA: TGTGCCAGTACCAAGGGGTCCGGCTATGGCTACACCTTC.

This chain connects TRBV27 to TRBJ2-3, with D possibly being TRBD2 (5 bases). Germline assignment: CDR1 MNHEY and CDR2 SMNVEV (reference sequence). V was pared by 4 bases and J by 6 bases, with 14 bases between. This CDR3 region has 14 residues. The DNA of the CDR3 is TGTGCCAGCAGTTCCCAGGACGGGGTGGATACGCAGTATTTT. Its translation is CASSSQDGVDTQYF.

This chain links TRBV25-1 with TRBJ2-2; D may be TRBD1 (6 bases). The ends were cut back, 4 bases at V and 4 bases at J, with 16 bases in the middle. Germline V gene sequence: CDR1 MGHDK, CDR2 SYGVNS. This CDR3 has 16 amino acids. The CDR3 loop is CASSASRGRSTGELFF. CDR3 DNA sequence: TGTGCCAGCAGTGCTAGCAGGGGTCGTAGCACCGGGGAGCTGTTTTTT. The full variable domain, rest sourced from reference TRBV25-1 and TRBJ2-2, is EADIYQTPRYLVIGTGKKITLECSQTMGHDKMYWYQQDPGMELHLIHYSYGVNSTEKGDLSSESTVSRIRTEHFPLTLESARPSHTSQYLCASSASRGRSTGELFFGEGSRLTVL.

CDR3 sequence reads: CASSLRRPNTGELFF. For the CDR3, the DNA is TGTGCCAGCAGCTTAAGGCGGCCGAACACCGGGGAGCTGTTTTTT. J is TRBJ2-2 and V is TRBV7-2; no definite D call. Germline V gene lookup returns CDR1 SGHTA and CDR2 FQGNSA. This CDR3 has 15 residues. V was trimmed by 2 bases and J by 0 bases, leaving 7 bases between them.

The chain couples TRBV18 to TRBJ1-1, with a tentative D call TRBD1 (5 bases). The V and J ends lost 3 bases and 0 bases respectively, with 11 bases between them. The CDR3 contains 15 residues. CDR1 is KGHSH and CDR2 is LQKENI in the germline V gene. The CDR3, as DNA: TGTGCCAGCTCACCGACAGACTCTATGAACACTGAAGCTTTCTTT. It is translated as CASSPTDSMNTEAFF.

J is TRBJ2-3 and V is TRBV19; 8 positions agree with TRBD2. J gave up 4 bases and V 2 bases, and 11 bases lay outside the gene matches. The CDR3 spans 17 residues. The V gene's germline CDR1 is LNHDA and CDR2 SQIVND (reference sequence). CDR3 loop: CASSISGRTSTADTQYF. Written as DNA, the CDR3 is TGTGCCAGTAGTATAAGTGGAAGGACTAGCACAGCAGATACGCAGTATTTT.

The chain couples TRBV10-1 to TRBJ2-1; 11 positions agree with TRBD2. CDR1 is WNHNN and CDR2 is SYGVQD in the germline V gene (reference sequence). CDR3 length: 14 amino acids. Unmatched junction bases numbered 0, after V lost 2 bases and J lost 6 bases. The CDR3 spells CASSEGTSGNEQFF. Written as DNA, the CDR3 is TGCGCCAGCAGTGAGGGGACTAGCGGCAATGAGCAGTTCTTC.

This clone was seen only once. V is TRBV3-1 (or the pseudogene TRBV3-2) and J is TRBJ1-4; D is possibly TRBD1 (5 bases). The CDR3 runs 14 residues. CDR1 is LGHDT and CDR2 is YNNKEL in the germline V gene (reference sequence). V dropped 1 base and J dropped 7 bases, with 10 bases sitting between them. CDR3 residues: CASSQVERGEKLFF. The CDR3 DNA follows: TGTGCCAGCAGCCAAGTCGAAAGGGGTGAAAAACTGTTTTTT.